This entry lists 17 T cell receptor beta chains sequenced from one sample in a study of Tregs in tolerant kidney transplant recipients. Sequenced by immunoSEQ multiplex PCR; TCRdb stores in-frame clones only, minus some. The sample's table shows 25,000 or so clones. Recipients received nonmyeloablative bone marrow transplants from related graft donors, with transient mixed chimerism. Sequenced material: CD4+ T cells from blood (PBMCs), taken 6 months after the transplant. The origin of the receptors is a human patient who received a combined kidney and bone marrow transplant. Part of the T cell pool may stem from the graft donor.

In terms of frequency, this clone is large (0.1 to 1%). With the read ending 3 residues before the CDR3 end, the germline J gene is used to fill in that end. This chain connects TRBV2 to TRBJ2-3; D perhaps matches TRBD1 (6 bases). Germline V gene lookup returns CDR1 SNHLY and CDR2 FYNNEI. The CDR3 spans 14 residues. V was shortened by 10 bases and J by 0 bases, with 14 bases between the two germline ends. CDR3 DNA, as far as it was read: TGTGCCACCAACGGACAGCGAAGCACAGATACG. Its protein product is CATNGQRSTDT. The whole CDR3 sequence reads CATNGQRSTDTQYF.

As to this clone: The read finishes 3 residues shy of the CDR3 end, and the germline J gene is used to complete it. V usage is TRBV30 and J usage is TRBJ2-3; 9 nucleotides line up with TRBD2. The CDR3 is made up of 15 amino acids. Germline V gene sequence: CDR1 GTSNPN, CDR2 SVGIG (reference sequence). V was pared by 4 bases and J by 3 bases, with 8 bases of the junction left unmatched. CDR3 sequence: CAWKLAGGVTDTQYF. The CDR3 bases that were read are TGTGCCTGGAAACTAGCGGGCGGTGTTACAGATACG.

Worth noting for this clone: The read finishes 3 residues shy of the CDR3 end, and the germline J gene is used to complete it. J is TRBJ2-3 and V is TRBV2; 10 positions agree with TRBD1. CDR1 SNHLY and CDR2 FYNNEI come from the germline V gene. This CDR3 spans 15 amino acids. The junction had 2 bases not matched to a gene; V was cut back by 5 bases and J by 0 bases. The DNA read from the CDR3 is TGTGCCAGCAGTAGGGACAGGGGAAGCACAGATACG. This translates into CASSRDRGSTDT. The entire CDR3 protein reads CASSRDRGSTDTQYF.

The CDR3: CASSPGLVTDTQYF. CDR3 DNA (partial): TGTGCCAGCAGCCCCGGACTTGTGACAGATACG. J is TRBJ2-3 and V is TRBV7-2; weak D call: TRBD2 (5 bases). The read ends 3 residues shy of where the CDR3 ends; the end is completed using the germline J gene. With 5 bases removed from V and 3 bases from J, the gap between germline ends came to 12 bases. Germline-derived CDR1 and CDR2 are SGHTA and FQGNSA. The CDR3 is 14 residues long.

Of note for this clone: The sequenced fragment ends 3 residues before the CDR3 boundary, so the rest is inferred from the germline J gene. The chain carries TRBV5-1 and TRBJ2-2; D is possibly TRBD1 (6 bases). Germline CDR1 is SGHRS and CDR2 is YFSETQ. The V and J ends lost 4 bases and 3 bases respectively, with 13 bases between them. This CDR3 is built from 15 residues. The DNA read from the CDR3 is TGCGCCAGCAGCGTACAGGGTCCCCACACCGGGGAG. This sequence encodes CASSVQGPHTGE. The CDR3 in its entirety is CASSVQGPHTGELFF.

As concerns this clone: The missing CDR3 end, 3 residues past where the read stops, is filled in from the germline J gene. V gene TRBV6-2 or TRBV6-3 combines with J gene TRBJ1-1; 11 bases agree with TRBD1. The junction had 3 bases not matched to a gene; V was cut back by 4 bases and J by 2 bases. The length of the CDR3 is 15 residues. Germline V CDR1 and CDR2: MNHEY, SVGEGT. This CDR3 is CASSSGTGGNTEAFF. The covered CDR3 bases are TGTGCCAGCAGTTCCGGGACAGGGGGAAACACTGAA.

Note on this clone: The missing CDR3 end, 3 residues past where the read stops, is filled in from the germline J gene. The rearrangement joins TRBV10-1 to TRBJ2-5; TRBD2 matches 7 bases. Germline assignment: CDR1 WNHNN and CDR2 SYGVQD (reference sequence). V trimming: 3 bases; J trimming: 3 bases; junction bases outside the gene matches: 1. This CDR3 is 13 amino acids long. Incomplete CDR3 DNA: TGCGCCAGCAGTGATGGACTAGAAGAGACC. The encoded protein is CASSDGLEET. The CDR3 in its entirety is CASSDGLEETQYF.

CDR3: CAIEGRYGYTF. CDR3 bases read: TGTGCCATCGAAGGGCGCTATGGC. V is TRBV10-3 and J is TRBJ1-2; D is uncertain. From the germline J gene comes the end of the CDR3, since the read stops 3 residues before it. Germline-derived CDR1 and CDR2 are ENHRY and SYGVKD. The CDR3 runs 11 residues. Trimming cost V 8 bases and J 4 bases, with 8 bases left between them.

As for this clone: The CDR3 end falls 3 residues outside the read, so it is completed with the germline J gene. V and J are TRBV2 and TRBJ2-2; 11 positions agree with TRBD2. CDR1 and CDR2 (germline): SNHLY, FYNNEI. There are 15 residues in the CDR3. Trimming removed 6 bases from V and 6 bases from J; junction bases left unmatched: 6. CDR3 bases read: TGTGCCAGCAGGGCCCGTAGCGGGGGGGCCGGGGAG. Its translation: CASRARSGGAGE. The full CDR3 sequence reads CASRARSGGAGELFF.

On this clone: The sequence runs out 3 residues before the end of the CDR3; the remainder is reconstructed from the germline J gene. The rearrangement links TRBV2 to TRBJ2-3, with D tentatively TRBD2 (6 bases). Germline V CDR1 and CDR2: SNHLY, FYNNEI. CDR3 length equals 14 residues. V lost 6 bases and J 2 bases, leaving 12 bases between the germline ends. The CDR3 loop reads CASRKGLSTDTQYF. Incomplete CDR3 DNA: TGTGCCAGCAGGAAGGGACTTTCCACAGATACG.

Of note for this clone: The read ends 3 residues before the CDR3 terminus; that terminus is restored from the germline J gene. V gene TRBV5-1 combines with J gene TRBJ2-7; 10 bases map to TRBD1. This CDR3 has 16 residues. The trim removed 4 bases at V and 0 bases at J, leaving 7 bases unmatched. Germline assignment: CDR1 SGHRS and CDR2 YFSETQ. CDR3 DNA, as far as it was read: TGCGCCAGCAGCCTTCTTGGACAGGGGGTCTCCTACGAG. Amino acids: CASSLLGQGVSYE. The complete CDR3 sequence is CASSLLGQGVSYEQYF.

As for this clone: The CDR3 is cut off 3 residues early in the read; its end comes from the germline J gene. This chain connects TRBV6-2 or TRBV6-3 to TRBJ2-5, with 7 positions matching TRBD1. V lost 7 bases, J lost 4 bases, and 9 bases stayed unmatched. The CDR3 loop spans 14 amino acids. In germline, CDR1 is MNHEY, CDR2 SVGEGT. CDR3 bases read: TGTGCCAGCAACCTCGGACAGGTCTTAGAGACC. Its protein is CASNLGQVLET. The whole CDR3 sequence is CASNLGQVLETQYF.

About this clone: The CDR3 is cut off 3 residues early in the read; its end comes from the germline J gene. The rearrangement joins TRBV20-1 to TRBJ2-7, with 8 bases that match TRBD1. The V and J ends lost 6 bases and 0 bases, in that order; junction bases with no gene match: 4. The CDR3 runs to 13 residues. Germline V CDR1 and CDR2: DFQATT, SNEGSKA (reference sequence). The part of the CDR3 DNA that was read is TGCAGTGCGACGGGACAGGCCTCCTACGAG. Translated, it gives CSATGQASYE. The full CDR3 protein is CSATGQASYEQYF.

On this clone itself: The read terminates 3 residues before the CDR3 end, so the remaining end is supplied by the germline J gene. This rearrangement joins TRBV7-6 to TRBJ2-7; weak D call: TRBD1 (5 bases). V lost 4 bases to trimming and J lost 0 bases, with 16 bases between them. Germline CDR1 and CDR2: SGHVS and FNYEAQ. CDR3 length: 16 residues. The part of the CDR3 DNA that was read is TGTGCCAGCAGCTCCCTCCCTTCAGGGCCCTCCTACGAG. Translating gives CASSSLPSGPSYE. The full CDR3 is CASSSLPSGPSYEQYF.

In regard to this clone: The read stops 3 residues short of the end of the CDR3; the missing end is completed from the germline J gene. The rearrangement joins TRBV7-8 to TRBJ1-5; 10 nucleotides match TRBD1. With 5 bases clipped from V and 2 bases from J, the junction kept 12 bases outside the gene matches. The length of the CDR3 is 18 residues. CDR1 and CDR2 (germline): SGHVS, FQNEAQ. The CDR3 protein is CASSRSRTGGFGNQPQHF. The sequenced part of the CDR3 DNA is TGTGCCAGCAGCCGGTCGAGGACAGGGGGGTTTGGCAATCAGCCC.

A remark on this clone: Sequencing ends 3 residues short of the CDR3 end; the germline J gene provides the rest. The gene calls are TRBV2 and TRBJ2-5, with 7 nucleotides matching TRBD1. Looked up from germline, CDR1 is SNHLY and CDR2 is FYNNEI. Trimming cost V 5 bases and J 5 bases; bases outside gene matches: 5. The CDR3 contains 13 residues. The CDR3 reads CASSPTGVETQYF. The sequenced CDR3 bases are TGTGCCAGCAGTCCCACAGGGGTTGAGACC.

This clone registers medium-sized by frequency. Coverage ceases 3 residues before the CDR3 finishes, and the germline J gene fills in the end. The rearrangement links TRBV5-1 to TRBJ1-6; 7 bases agree with TRBD1. The CDR3 is made up of 14 amino acids. Trimming took 3 bases from V and 7 from J; bases not matched to a gene: 4. Per germline, CDR1 SGHRS and CDR2 YFSETQ. This CDR3 reads CASSSGTVNSPLHF. Incomplete CDR3 DNA: TGCGCCAGCAGCTCTGGGACAGTGAATTCACCC.